This T cell receptor beta chain was observed in a study of control samples from healthy donors and cancer patients. Assay used: immunoSEQ multiplex PCR; TCRdb lists only in-frame clones, some missing. The sample carries about 140,000 clones, just over 85% recorded once. This clone has just a few counts. This TCR was sampled from a man between 18 and 29 years old in good health. Sequenced input: blood.

The CDR3 region is CASSPLFGGWSYNEQFF. CDR3 coding DNA: TGTGCCAGCAGCCCCCTCTTTGGGGGCTGGTCCTACAATGAGCAGTTCTTC. The chain links TRBV7-2 to TRBJ2-1, with D possibly TRBD1 on 6 matching bases. The V gene lost 5 bases and the J gene lost 1 base, with 18 bases spanning the gap. CDR1 and CDR2 (germline): SGHTA, FQGNSA. The CDR3 runs 17 residues.